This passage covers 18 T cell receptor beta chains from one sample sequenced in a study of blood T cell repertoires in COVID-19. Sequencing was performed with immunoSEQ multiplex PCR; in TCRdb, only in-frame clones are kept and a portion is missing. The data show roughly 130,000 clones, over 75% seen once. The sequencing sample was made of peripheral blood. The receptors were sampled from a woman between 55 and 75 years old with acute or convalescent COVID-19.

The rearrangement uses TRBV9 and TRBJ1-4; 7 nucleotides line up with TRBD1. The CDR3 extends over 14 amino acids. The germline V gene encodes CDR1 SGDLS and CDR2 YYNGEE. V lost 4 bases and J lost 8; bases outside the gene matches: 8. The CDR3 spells CASSPRQGLEKLFF. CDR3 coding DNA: TGTGCCAGCAGCCCGAGACAGGGTTTGGAAAAACTGTTTTTT.

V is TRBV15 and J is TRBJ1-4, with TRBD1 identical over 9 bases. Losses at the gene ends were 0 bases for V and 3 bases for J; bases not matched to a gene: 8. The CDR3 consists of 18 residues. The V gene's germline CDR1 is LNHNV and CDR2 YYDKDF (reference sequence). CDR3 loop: CATSRDYYRGQSNEKLFF. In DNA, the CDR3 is TGTGCCACCAGCAGAGATTACTACAGGGGGCAATCTAATGAAAAACTGTTTTTT.

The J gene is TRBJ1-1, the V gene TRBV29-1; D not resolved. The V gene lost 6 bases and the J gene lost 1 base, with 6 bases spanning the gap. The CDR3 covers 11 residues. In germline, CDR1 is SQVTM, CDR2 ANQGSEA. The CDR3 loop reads CSVFQNTEAFF. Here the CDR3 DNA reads TGCAGCGTGTTCCAGAACACTGAAGCTTTCTTT.

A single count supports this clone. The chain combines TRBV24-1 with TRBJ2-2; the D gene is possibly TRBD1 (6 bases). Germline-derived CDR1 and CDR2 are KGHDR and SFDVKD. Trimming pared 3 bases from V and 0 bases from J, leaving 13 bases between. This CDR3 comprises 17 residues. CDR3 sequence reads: CATSDQGTGPNTGELFF. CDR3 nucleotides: TGTGCCACCAGTGATCAAGGAACAGGGCCGAACACCGGGGAGCTGTTTTTT.

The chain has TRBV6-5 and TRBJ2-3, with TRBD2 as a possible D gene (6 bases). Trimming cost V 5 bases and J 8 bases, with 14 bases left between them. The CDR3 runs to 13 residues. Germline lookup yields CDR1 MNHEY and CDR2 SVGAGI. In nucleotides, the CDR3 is TGTGCCAGCAGTCAACTAGCAGATGGTACGCAGTATTTT. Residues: CASSQLADGTQYF.

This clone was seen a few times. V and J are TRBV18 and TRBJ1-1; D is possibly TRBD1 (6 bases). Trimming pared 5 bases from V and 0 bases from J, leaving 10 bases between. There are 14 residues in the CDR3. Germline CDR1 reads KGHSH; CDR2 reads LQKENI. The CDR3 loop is CASSMDSMNTEAFF. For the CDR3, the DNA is TGTGCCAGCTCAATGGACAGCATGAACACTGAAGCTTTCTTT.

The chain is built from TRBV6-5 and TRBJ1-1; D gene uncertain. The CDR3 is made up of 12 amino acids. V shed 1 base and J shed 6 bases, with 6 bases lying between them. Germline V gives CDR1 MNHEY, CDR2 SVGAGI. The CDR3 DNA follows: TGTGCCAGCAGTTACTTACAAGCTGAAGCTTTCTTT. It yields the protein CASSYLQAEAFF.

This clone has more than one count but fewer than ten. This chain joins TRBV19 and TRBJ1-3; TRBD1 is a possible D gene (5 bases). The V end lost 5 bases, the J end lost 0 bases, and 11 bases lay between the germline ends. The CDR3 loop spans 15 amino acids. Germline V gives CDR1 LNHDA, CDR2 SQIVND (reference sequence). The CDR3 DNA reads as TGTGCCAGTAGTCTATCGACAGCCTCTGGAAACACCATATATTTT. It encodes CASSLSTASGNTIYF.

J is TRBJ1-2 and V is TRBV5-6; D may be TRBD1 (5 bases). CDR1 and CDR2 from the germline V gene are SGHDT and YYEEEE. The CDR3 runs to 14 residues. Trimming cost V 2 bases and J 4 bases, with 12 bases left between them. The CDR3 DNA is TGTGCCAGCAGCTTCACAGGCAGTGTCTATGGCTACACCTTC. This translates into CASSFTGSVYGYTF.

The CDR3 DNA follows: TGTGCCAGCAGCGTAGGCCCAGGGGGTGCCCTTGAAAAACTGTTTTTT. It translates to CASSVGPGGALEKLFF. This chain uses TRBV9 with TRBJ1-4; 7 bases are shared with TRBD1. J gave up 7 bases and V 0 bases, and 9 bases lay outside the gene matches. Germline V lookup: CDR1 SGDLS, CDR2 YYNGEE. The CDR3 contains 16 residues.

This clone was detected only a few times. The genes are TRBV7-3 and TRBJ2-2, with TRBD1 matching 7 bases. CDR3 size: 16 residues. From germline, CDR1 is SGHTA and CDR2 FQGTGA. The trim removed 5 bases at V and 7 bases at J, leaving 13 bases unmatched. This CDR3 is CASSPSGTAHFGELFF. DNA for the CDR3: TGTGCCAGCAGCCCCTCCGGGACAGCCCACTTCGGGGAGCTGTTTTTT.

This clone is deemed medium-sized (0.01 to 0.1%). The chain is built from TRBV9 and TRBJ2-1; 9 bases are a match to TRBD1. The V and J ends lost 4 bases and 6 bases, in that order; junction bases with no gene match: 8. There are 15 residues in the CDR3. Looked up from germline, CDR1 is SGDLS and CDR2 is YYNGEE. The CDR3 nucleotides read TGTGCCAGCAGCACTTCCGGGACAGGGACCAATGAGCAGTTCTTC. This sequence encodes CASSTSGTGTNEQFF.

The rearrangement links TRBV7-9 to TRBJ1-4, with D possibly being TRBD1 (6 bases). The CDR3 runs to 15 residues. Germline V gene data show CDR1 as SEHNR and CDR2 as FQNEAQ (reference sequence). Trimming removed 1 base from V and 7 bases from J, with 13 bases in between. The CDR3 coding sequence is TGTGCCAGCAGCTTAGGTGGGGGGGCGCGTGAAAAACTGTTTTTT. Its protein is CASSLGGGAREKLFF.

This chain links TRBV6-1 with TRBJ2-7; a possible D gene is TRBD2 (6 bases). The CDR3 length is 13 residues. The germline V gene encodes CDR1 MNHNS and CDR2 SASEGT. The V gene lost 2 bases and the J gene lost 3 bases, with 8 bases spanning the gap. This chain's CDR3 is CASSERSGYEQYF. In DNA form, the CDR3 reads TGTGCCAGCAGTGAACGTAGCGGCTACGAGCAGTACTTC.

Written as DNA, the CDR3 is TGCGCCAGCAGCTCCGGTCCTCAGGGGAGGGCGGCTGAAAAACTGTTTTTT. It encodes CASSSGPQGRAAEKLFF. The genes are TRBV5-1 and TRBJ1-4; tentatively, D is TRBD1 (6 bases). The V gene's germline CDR1 is SGHRS and CDR2 YFSETQ. V shed 3 bases and J shed 7 bases, with 22 bases lying between them. This CDR3 region has 17 residues.

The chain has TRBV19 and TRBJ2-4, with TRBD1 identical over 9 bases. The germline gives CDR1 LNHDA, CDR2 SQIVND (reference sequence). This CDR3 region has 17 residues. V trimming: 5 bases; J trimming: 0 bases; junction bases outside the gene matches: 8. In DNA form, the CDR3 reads TGTGCCAGTAGTTTCCCCGGGACAGGGTTAGCCAAAAACATTCAGTACTTC. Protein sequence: CASSFPGTGLAKNIQYF.

The CDR3 protein is CSASQGDTEAFF. In DNA form, the CDR3 reads TGCAGTGCTAGTCAGGGGGACACTGAAGCTTTCTTT. The chain links TRBV20-1 to TRBJ1-1, with 7 positions matching TRBD1. Looked up from germline, CDR1 is DFQATT and CDR2 is SNEGSKA (reference sequence). The CDR3 has 12 amino acids. The trim removed 3 bases at V and 3 bases at J, leaving 1 base unmatched.

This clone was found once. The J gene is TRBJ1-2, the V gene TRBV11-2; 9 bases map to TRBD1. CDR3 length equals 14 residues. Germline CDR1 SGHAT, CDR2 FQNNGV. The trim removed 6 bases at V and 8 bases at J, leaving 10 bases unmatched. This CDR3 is CASRFTGGAKGYTF. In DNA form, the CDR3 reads TGTGCCAGCAGATTCACAGGGGGCGCGAAAGGCTACACCTTC.